Following are 30 T cell receptor beta chains from one sample sequenced in a study of control samples from healthy donors and cancer patients. The assay was immunoSEQ multiplex PCR, and TCRdb's table has in-frame clones only and misses some. The sample has about 51,000 clones, roughly 80% seen once. The sample consisted of blood. The receptors shown here come from a man between 65 and 85 years old in good health.

This chain uses TRBV5-4 with TRBJ2-7; D might be TRBD1 (5 bases). This CDR3 comprises 11 residues. Germline values: CDR1 SGHNT, CDR2 YYREEE (reference sequence). Trimming stripped 1 base from V and 6 bases from J, with 5 bases between. Here the CDR3 DNA reads TGTGCCAGCAGCTTGAGGGGCGAGCAGTACTTC. Translated, it gives CASSLRGEQYF.

The chain uses TRBV5-1 and TRBJ1-2; no clear D gene. The CDR3 is made up of 15 amino acids. The germline V gene has CDR1 SGHRS and CDR2 YFSETQ. The ends were cut back, 4 bases at V and 0 bases at J, with 13 bases in the middle. CDR3 loop: CASSPKDRSNYGYTF. The CDR3 nucleotides read TGCGCCAGCAGCCCAAAGGACCGTTCTAACTATGGCTACACCTTC.

The V and J genes are TRBV30 and TRBJ1-3; unclear D gene. This CDR3 contains 11 residues. V was cut by 2 bases and J by 7 bases, with 6 bases left in between. Germline V lookup: CDR1 GTSNPN, CDR2 SVGIG (reference sequence). The CDR3 DNA sequence: TGTGCCTGGAGTCCCATGAACACCATATATTTT. Translation: CAWSPMNTIYF. Supplemented by reference TRBV30 and TRBJ1-3, the full variable domain reads SQTIHQWPATLVQPVGSPLSLECTVEGTSNPNLYWYRQAAGRGLQLLFYSVGIGQISSEVPQNLSASRPQDRQFILSSKKLLLSDSGFYLCAWSPMNTIYFGEGSWLTVV.

This chain uses TRBV19 with TRBJ2-1; the D is unclear. The CDR3 is made up of 12 amino acids. CDR1 is LNHDA, CDR2 SQIVND, per germline (reference sequence). V lost 4 bases and J lost 4, with 5 bases in between. For the CDR3, the DNA is TGTGCCAGTAGTAGGGATTACAATGAGCAGTTCTTC. This codes for CASSRDYNEQFF.

The V and J genes are TRBV7-2 and TRBJ2-1, with D maybe TRBD2 (6 bases). The CDR3 loop spans 15 amino acids. Trimming removed 2 bases at V and 5 bases at J, with 13 bases between. Germline-derived CDR1 and CDR2 are SGHTA and FQGNSA. The CDR3 DNA is TGTGCCAGCAGCTTAAGGTCTGGCGGGGACAATGAGCAGTTCTTC. It specifies CASSLRSGGDNEQFF.

V usage is TRBV11-3 and J usage is TRBJ1-1, with no clear D. The V and J ends lost 1 base and 3 bases respectively, with 6 bases between them. CDR1 and CDR2 (germline): SGHNT, YENEEA. The length of the CDR3 is 13 residues. CDR3 in amino acids: CASSLVAYTEAFF. In nucleotides, the CDR3 is TGTGCCAGCAGCTTAGTGGCCTACACTGAAGCTTTCTTT.

The chain combines TRBV19 with TRBJ1-5; D unclear. The length of the CDR3 is 15 residues. Trimming took 8 bases from V and 1 from J, leaving 15 bases between them. Germline lookup yields CDR1 LNHDA and CDR2 SQIVND (reference sequence). The CDR3 sequence: CASSVRGSSNQPQHF. Written as DNA, the CDR3 is TGTGCCAGTTCCGTTCGGGGAAGCAGCAATCAGCCCCAGCATTTT.

This clone is a singleton in its sample. This sequence joins TRBV5-4 and TRBJ1-2; D is undetermined. The CDR3 runs to 15 residues. V was shortened by 0 bases and J by 5 bases, with 14 bases between the two germline ends. Germline V gene lookup returns CDR1 SGHNT and CDR2 YYREEE (reference sequence). Here the CDR3 reads CASSLGPAVGYGYTF. The CDR3 region has the DNA TGTGCCAGCAGCTTGGGCCCAGCGGTAGGGTATGGCTACACCTTC.

V gene TRBV5-1 combines with J gene TRBJ2-5; no firm D call. Germline assignment: CDR1 SGHRS and CDR2 YFSETQ. V shed 3 bases and J shed 2 bases, with 11 bases lying between them. This CDR3 is built from 14 residues. CDR3 loop: CASSSYWNQETQYF. CDR3 bases: TGCGCCAGCAGCTCATACTGGAATCAAGAGACCCAGTACTTC.

This chain joins TRBV7-9 and TRBJ2-2, with 9 bases lining up with TRBD2. V trimming: 5 bases; J trimming: 8 bases; junction bases outside the gene matches: 18. This CDR3 comprises 18 residues. The germline CDR1 and CDR2 sequences are SEHNR and FQNEAQ (reference sequence). CDR3 amino acids: CASSTRPSGDRKIGELFF. CDR3 DNA sequence: TGTGCCAGCAGCACTAGGCCTAGCGGGGATCGGAAGATAGGGGAGCTGTTTTTT.

The chain joins TRBV5-6 to TRBJ2-3; D gene uncertain. In germline, CDR1 is SGHDT, CDR2 YYEEEE. The CDR3 is made up of 13 amino acids. Trimming took off 0 bases at V and 5 bases at J, with 7 bases between the two ends. The CDR3 sequence is CASSLDAGDTQYF. DNA for the CDR3: TGTGCCAGCAGCTTGGATGCCGGAGATACGCAGTATTTT.

V and J are TRBV7-3 and TRBJ2-2; TRBD2 matches 12 bases. Germline V gene lookup returns CDR1 SGHTA and CDR2 FQGTGA. V shed 2 bases, J shed 5 bases, and the junction held 0 bases outside the gene matches. This CDR3 is 15 amino acids long. The CDR3 DNA reads as TGTGCCAGCAGCTTAGGACTAGCGGGAACCGGGGAGCTGTTTTTT. Translation gives CASSLGLAGTGELFF.

The chain recombines TRBV18 with TRBJ2-5; D is unresolved. Germline V CDR1 and CDR2: KGHSH, LQKENI. The V end lost 2 bases, the J end lost 5 bases, and 6 bases lay between the germline ends. This CDR3 has 12 amino acids. The CDR3 DNA follows: TGTGCCAGCTCACCAACCGGGGAGACCCAGTACTTC. This encodes CASSPTGETQYF.

The chain combines TRBV24-1 with TRBJ2-5, with 7 bases matching TRBD1. Germline V gives CDR1 KGHDR, CDR2 SFDVKD. The trim removed 4 bases at V and 7 bases at J, leaving 8 bases unmatched. This CDR3 spans 14 amino acids. CDR3 loop: CATSDSRGFGTQYF. DNA of the CDR3: TGTGCCACCAGTGACTCCAGGGGGTTTGGGACCCAGTACTTC.

The chain combines TRBV19 with TRBJ2-5; 8 nucleotides match TRBD2. CDR3 length: 13 amino acids. V dropped 5 bases and J dropped 13; count of bases not matched to a gene: 12. In germline, CDR1 is LNHDA, CDR2 SQIVND (reference sequence). For the CDR3, the DNA is TGTGCCAGTAGTCCCCAAAGACTAGCGCCGCGGTACTTC. The encoded protein is CASSPQRLAPRYF.

The chain is built from TRBV27 and TRBJ2-7; 9 nucleotides line up with TRBD1. This CDR3 spans 13 amino acids. V shed 5 bases and J 7 bases; nucleotides not matched to a gene: 6. Germline lookup yields CDR1 MNHEY and CDR2 SMNVEV (reference sequence). CDR3 in DNA: TGTGCCAGCAGTAACCCGACAGGGGGAGAGCAGTACTTC. It translates to CASSNPTGGEQYF.

The V and J genes are TRBV5-4 and TRBJ2-2, with D perhaps matching TRBD2 (7 bases). The germline gives CDR1 SGHNT, CDR2 YYREEE (reference sequence). V was shortened by 4 bases and J by 2 bases, with 15 bases between the two germline ends. There are 16 residues in the CDR3. In DNA, the CDR3 is TGTGCCAGCAGCCGGGGGGCTGGACACAACACCGGGGAGCTGTTTTTT. Protein: CASSRGAGHNTGELFF.

This clone was seen just once. This sequence joins TRBV24-1 and TRBJ2-2; D is perhaps TRBD1 or TRBD2 (6 bases each). V was pared by 4 bases and J by 4 bases, with 18 bases between. Looked up from germline, CDR1 is KGHDR and CDR2 is SFDVKD. CDR3 length: 17 residues. This CDR3 reads CATSDPWGVTGTGELFF. CDR3 DNA sequence: TGTGCCACCAGTGACCCATGGGGGGTGACAGGCACCGGGGAGCTGTTTTTT.

This clone has a single count. J is TRBJ2-2 and V is TRBV28; D remains unclear. The germline V gene has CDR1 MDHEN and CDR2 SYDVKM. The CDR3 covers 13 residues. Trimming removed 7 bases from V and 3 bases from J, with 9 bases in between. The CDR3 DNA is TGTGCCAGCAAAGCTGGGCACACCGGGGAGCTGTTTTTT. It translates to CASKAGHTGELFF.

The CDR3 DNA reads TGCGCCAGCAGCTTGGGTGGGGCCGGGGAGCTGTTTTTT. Translating it yields CASSLGGAGELFF. J is TRBJ2-2 and V is TRBV5-1; D gene uncertain. V lost 0 bases, J lost 6 bases, and 6 bases lay in between. Germline lookup yields CDR1 SGHRS and CDR2 YFSETQ. The CDR3 totals 13 residues.

V and J are TRBV28 and TRBJ1-2, with D tentatively TRBD1 (6 bases). Germline values: CDR1 MDHEN, CDR2 SYDVKM. The V and J ends lost 11 bases and 7 bases respectively, with 20 bases between them. The CDR3 loop spans 13 amino acids. CDR3 in amino acids: CAHSRGRDRGYTF. Written as DNA, the CDR3 is TGTGCCCACAGCAGGGGCAGGGACCGTGGCTACACCTTC.

The chain employs TRBV7-9 and TRBJ2-5, with 7 bases lining up with TRBD2. The germline CDR1 and CDR2 sequences are SEHNR and FQNEAQ (reference sequence). Trimming at V came to 1 base and at J to 1 base, leaving 6 bases not matched to a gene. The CDR3 is 16 amino acids. The CDR3 DNA sequence: TGTGCCAGCAGCTTAGGGATCGGCGGGGGCCAAGAGACCCAGTACTTC. This sequence encodes CASSLGIGGGQETQYF.

The chain carries TRBV2 and TRBJ2-5, with 10 bases matching TRBD2. V trimming: 6 bases; J trimming: 5 bases; junction bases outside the gene matches: 12. In germline, CDR1 is SNHLY, CDR2 FYNNEI. This CDR3 contains 16 residues. For the CDR3, the DNA is TGTGCCAGCAGAGTAGGGACTAGCGCGTCGGTGGAGACCCAGTACTTC. Translated: CASRVGTSASVETQYF.

This clone was detected only a few times. This chain uses TRBV7-2 with TRBJ2-1, with unresolved D. This CDR3 region has 13 residues. Trimming removed 2 bases at V and 7 bases at J, with 9 bases between. Germline CDR1 is SGHTA and CDR2 is FQGNSA. CDR3 sequence reads: CASSLFISNEQFF. CDR3 nucleotide sequence: TGTGCCAGCAGCTTATTTATATCGAATGAGCAGTTCTTC. Together with reference TRBV7-2 and TRBJ2-1, the CDR3 gives the full variable domain: GAGVSQSPSNKVTEKGKDVELRCDPISGHTALYWYRQSLGQGLEFLIYFQGNSAPDKSGLPSDRFSAERTGGSVSTLTIQRTQQEDSAVYLCASSLFISNEQFFGPGTRLTVL.

The chain employs TRBV19 and TRBJ1-2; 7 nucleotides line up with TRBD1. J was trimmed by 2 bases and V by 2 bases; bases with no gene match: 5. CDR3 length: 15 amino acids. Germline V gene data show CDR1 as LNHDA and CDR2 as SQIVND (reference sequence). The CDR3 region has the DNA TGTGCCAGTAGTATAAGGACAGGACTAAACTATGGCTACACCTTC. This gives the protein CASSIRTGLNYGYTF.

This chain uses TRBV2 with TRBJ1-1; possible D gene TRBD1, 5 bases. CDR1 SNHLY and CDR2 FYNNEI come from the germline V gene. The germline V and J ends were trimmed by 3 bases and 4 bases, with 12 bases remaining between them. This CDR3 has 14 residues. CDR3 coding DNA: TGTGCCAGCAGTGAGCAGGGAAGGGCCACTGAAGCTTTCTTT. The encoded protein is CASSEQGRATEAFF.

The chain carries TRBV19 and TRBJ1-5; 8 bases fit TRBD1. The CDR3 has 16 residues. CDR1 is LNHDA, CDR2 SQIVND, per germline (reference sequence). V lost 4 bases and J lost 6; bases outside the gene matches: 11. As DNA, the CDR3 is TGTGCCAGTAGTACCCTCCCGGACAGGGAGCGTCAGCCCCAGCATTTT. Protein sequence: CASSTLPDRERQPQHF.

This clone came up once. The chain is built from TRBV27 and TRBJ1-6; D unresolved. CDR3 size: 16 residues. Trimming took off 5 bases at V and 0 bases at J, with 11 bases between the two ends. Germline assignment: CDR1 MNHEY and CDR2 SMNVEV (reference sequence). The chain's CDR3 is CASSPLMSSYNSPLHF. The CDR3 region has the DNA TGTGCCAGCAGTCCCCTGATGAGCTCCTATAATTCACCCCTCCACTTT.

The rearrangement uses TRBV27 and TRBJ2-1, with D unresolved. V dropped 3 bases and J dropped 9 bases, with 15 bases sitting between them. Germline V CDR1 and CDR2: MNHEY, SMNVEV (reference sequence). CDR3 length: 14 residues. CDR3 region: CASSFRTPVGEQFF. In nucleotides, the CDR3 is TGTGCCAGCAGTTTTAGAACCCCTGTGGGTGAGCAGTTCTTC.

This clone was observed a handful of times. This chain joins TRBV12-3 or TRBV12-4 and TRBJ2-1; weak D call: TRBD2 (7 bases). There are 13 residues in the CDR3. The V and J ends lost 8 bases and 2 bases respectively, with 10 bases between them. CDR3 bases: TGTGCCAGCCGCGGGGGCCCCTACAATGAGCAGTTCTTC. This translates into CASRGGPYNEQFF.